These T cell receptor beta chains were read from a single sample in a study of cytomegalovirus exposure and HLA in healthy donors. Only in-frame clones appear in the TCRdb table, and some are missing; sequencing was by immunoSEQ multiplex PCR. The top ten clones hold 2.6% of a sample with 200,000 to 300,000 clones, 87% of them seen once. The sequencing sample was made of PBMCs. The receptor set was obtained from a man aged 18 to 30 in good health and CMV-seronegative. Both conserved end residues are part of each CDR3. The D gene is left open where the match is weak. Where a row states a size, it is once, few, many or the class of an expanded clone; other rows omit it.

V	J	size	D	CDR3	DNA
TRBV16	TRBJ2-7	.	TRBD1	CASSQSGQGMGAYEQYF	TGTGCCAGCAGCCAGTCGGGACAGGGGATGGGCGCCTACGAGCAGTACTTC
TRBV4-3	TRBJ1-6	.	.	CASSGDRSSYNSPLHF	TGCGCCAGCAGCGGCGACAGAAGCTCCTATAATTCACCCCTCCACTTT
TRBV5-6	TRBJ2-1	.	TRBD2	CASSPLAGGDNEQFF	TGTGCCAGCAGCCCACTAGCGGGGGGTGACAATGAGCAGTTCTTC
TRBV7-7	TRBJ2-2	once	TRBD2	CASSSSGRNTGELFF	TGTGCTAGCAGCTCAAGCGGGAGGAACACCGGGGAGCTGTTTTTT
TRBV9	TRBJ2-2	once	TRBD2	CASSPPERGGLGELFF	TGTGCCAGCAGCCCCCCCGAGCGGGGGGGCCTCGGGGAGCTGTTTTTT
TRBV27	TRBJ2-5	once	.	CASNAGASLYQETQYF	TGTGCCAGCAATGCAGGGGCGTCCTTGTACCAAGAGACCCAGTACTTC
TRBV6-5	TRBJ2-5	.	.	CASSLRDLERETQYF	TGTGCCAGCAGTCTGCGGGATCTGGAGAGAGAGACCCAGTACTTC
TRBV9	TRBJ2-5	.	.	CASSVSGRETQYF	TGTGCCAGCAGCGTCTCGGGGAGAGAGACCCAGTACTTC
TRBV25-1	TRBJ1-1	.	.	CASSNVGGNTEAFF	TGTGCCAGCAGTAATGTGGGGGGGAACACTGAAGCTTTCTTT
TRBV29-1	TRBJ1-2	.	TRBD1	CSVAGGNYGYTF	TGCAGCGTTGCAGGGGGAAACTATGGCTACACCTTC
TRBV11-2	TRBJ2-7	.	TRBD1	CASSPGQGTSYEQYF	TGTGCCAGCAGCCCCGGACAGGGCACATCCTACGAGCAGTACTTC
TRBV10-2	TRBJ2-5	.	.	CASSEPPTGETQYF	TGCGCCAGCAGTGAGCCCCCGACGGGTGAGACCCAGTACTTC
TRBV18	TRBJ2-2	.	.	CASSPPTATGELFF	TGTGCCAGCTCACCACCGACTGCCACCGGGGAGCTGTTTTTT
TRBV7-2	TRBJ2-3	.	TRBD2	CASSRDGTSGITDTQYF	TGTGCCAGCAGCAGAGATGGAACTAGCGGGATCACAGATACGCAGTATTTT
TRBV6-1	TRBJ2-3	.	.	CASSERGAVDTQYF	TGTGCCAGCAGTGAACGGGGGGCGGTAGATACGCAGTATTTT
TRBV27	TRBJ2-2	.	.	CASSLIRGGELFF	TGTGCCAGCAGTTTAATCAGGGGCGGGGAGCTGTTTTTT
TRBV11-2	TRBJ2-3	few	TRBD2	CASSLGTGRDTQYF	TGTGCCAGCAGCTTGGGTACCGGGAGGGATACGCAGTATTTT
TRBV5-1	TRBJ2-3	.	TRBD1	CASSFAGTGDTQYF	TGCGCCAGCAGCTTTGCCGGGACAGGAGATACGCAGTATTTT
TRBV18	TRBJ1-1	.	.	CASSPRVEAFF	TGTGCCAGCTCACCAAGAGTTGAAGCTTTCTTT
TRBV4-1	TRBJ2-7	.	TRBD2	CASSQERRENEQYF	TGCGCCAGCAGCCAAGAGAGGCGGGAGAACGAGCAGTACTTC
TRBV29-1	TRBJ2-1	once	TRBD2	CSVEGAGGLHEQFF	TGCAGCGTTGAAGGGGCGGGGGGGCTTCATGAGCAGTTCTTC
TRBV5-4	TRBJ1-2	.	.	CASSLEQGFYGYTF	TGTGCCAGCAGCTTGGAGCAGGGCTTCTATGGCTACACCTTC
TRBV7-8	TRBJ2-7	.	TRBD2	CASSLDQRENFEQYF	TGTGCCAGCAGCTTAGACCAGCGGGAGAACTTCGAGCAGTACTTC
TRBV27	TRBJ2-7	.	.	CASSPPTRPRYEQYF	TGTGCCAGCAGTCCCCCGACGCGCCCCAGGTACGAGCAGTACTTC